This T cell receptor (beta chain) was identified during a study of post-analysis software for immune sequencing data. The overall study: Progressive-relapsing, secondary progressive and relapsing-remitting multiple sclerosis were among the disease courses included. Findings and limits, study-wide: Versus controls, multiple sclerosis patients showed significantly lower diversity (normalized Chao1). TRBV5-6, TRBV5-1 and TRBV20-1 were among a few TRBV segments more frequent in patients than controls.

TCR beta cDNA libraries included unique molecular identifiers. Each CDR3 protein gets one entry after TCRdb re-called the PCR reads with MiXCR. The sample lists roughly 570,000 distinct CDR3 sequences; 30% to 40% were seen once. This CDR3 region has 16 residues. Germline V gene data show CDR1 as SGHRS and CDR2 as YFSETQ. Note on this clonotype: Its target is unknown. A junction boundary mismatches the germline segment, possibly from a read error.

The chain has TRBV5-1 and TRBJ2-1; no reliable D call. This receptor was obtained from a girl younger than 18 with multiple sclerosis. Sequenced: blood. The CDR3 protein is CASSWVPARSYDEQFF. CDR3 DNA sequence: TGCGCCAGCAGCTGGGTCCCAGCCCGCTCCTACGATGAGCAGTTCTTC.